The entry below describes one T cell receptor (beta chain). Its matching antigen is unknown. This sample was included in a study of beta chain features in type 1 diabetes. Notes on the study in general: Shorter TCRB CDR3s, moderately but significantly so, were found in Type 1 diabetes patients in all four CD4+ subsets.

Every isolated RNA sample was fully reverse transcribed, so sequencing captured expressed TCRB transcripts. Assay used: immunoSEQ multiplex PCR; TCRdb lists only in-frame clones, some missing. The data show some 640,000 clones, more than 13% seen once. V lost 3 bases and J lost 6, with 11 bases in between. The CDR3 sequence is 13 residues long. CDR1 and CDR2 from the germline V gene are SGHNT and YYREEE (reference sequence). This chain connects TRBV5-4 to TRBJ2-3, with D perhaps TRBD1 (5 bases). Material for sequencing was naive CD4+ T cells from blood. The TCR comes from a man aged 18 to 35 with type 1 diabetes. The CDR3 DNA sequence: TGTGCCAGCAGCTATCCCCCAGGGGATACGCAGTATTTT. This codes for CASSYPPGDTQYF.